Each of the 2 T cell receptor beta chains below was sequenced from the same sample in a study of identical twins (TCRdb year 2016). Preparation of the library involved 5' RACE. The listed sequencing device is Illumina HiSeq 2000. The public reads were quality trimmed at Q25 with fastp and then assembled into clones with MiXCR by TCRdb, keeping productive beta chains. Every entry covers one CDR3 protein and lists the most common genes and DNA from its rows. Counted in this sample were 1.5 million to 2 million distinct CDR3 sequences; roughly 35% of them appeared once. The ten largest clones add up to 0.25% to 0.3% of the sample. Sequencing input: cord blood. These TCRs come from a newborn girl in good health.

The chain joins TRBV12-3 or TRBV12-4 to TRBJ1-2; TRBD1 aligns across 8 bases. Unmatched junction bases numbered 6, after V lost 5 bases and J lost 7 bases. The CDR3 consists of 13 residues. CDR3: CASSQQGVGGYTF. The CDR3 DNA reads TGTGCCAGCAGTCAACAGGGGGTTGGTGGCTACACCTTC.

V gene TRBV28 combines with J gene TRBJ1-4, with D possibly TRBD1 on 6 matching bases. Between the trimmed V and J ends, which lost 6 bases and 5 bases, there was a span of 13 bases. Germline V gene lookup returns CDR1 MDHEN and CDR2 SYDVKM. The CDR3 covers 14 residues. The CDR3 DNA follows: TGTGCCAGCAGGGTGACAGGCTGGAATGAAAAACTGTTTTTT. It translates to CASRVTGWNEKLFF.